This TCR beta chain was identified during a study of shared clonotypes between healthy human individuals. Findings of the study overall: Deeper or shallower sequencing was expected to change how clonotypes are shared among donors. Sampling covered blood only; tissue repertoires likely differ.

Per germline, CDR1 SGDLS and CDR2 YYNGEE. Trimming cost V 0 bases and J 3 bases; bases outside gene matches: 2. The CDR3 is made up of 14 amino acids. A remark on this clone: The target antigen is unknown. This same CDR3 is encoded by further DNA sequences in the sample.

Assay: immunoSEQ multiplex PCR; the TCRdb copy retains only in-frame clones and omits some. The sample lists over 1.4 million clones, roughly 96% occurring once. The sample comprised naive CD4+ T cells sorted from blood. The sample's subset: CD45RA+ positively selected. This chain joins TRBV9 and TRBJ2-7, with 8 bases matching TRBD2. The sequence came from a man in his thirties or forties in good health. In nucleotides, the CDR3 is TGTGCCAGCAGCGTAGCCAGCGGGGGCTACGAGCAGTACTTC. Protein: CASSVASGGYEQYF.